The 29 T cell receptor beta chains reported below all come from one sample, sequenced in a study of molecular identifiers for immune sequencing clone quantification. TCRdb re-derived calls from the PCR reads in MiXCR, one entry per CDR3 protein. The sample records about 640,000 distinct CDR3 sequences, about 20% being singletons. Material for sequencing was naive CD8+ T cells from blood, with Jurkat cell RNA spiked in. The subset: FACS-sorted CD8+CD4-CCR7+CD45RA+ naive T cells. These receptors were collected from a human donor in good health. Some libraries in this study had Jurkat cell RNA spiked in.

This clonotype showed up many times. CDR3 sequence: CASSPGRSYNEQFF. The CDR3 DNA is TGTGCCAGCAGCCCAGGGAGAAGCTACAATGAGCAGTTCTTC. The chain couples TRBV11-3 to TRBJ2-1, with D possibly being TRBD1 or TRBD2 (5 bases each). In germline, CDR1 is SGHNT, CDR2 YENEEA. Trimming left V 5 bases short and J 3 bases short, with 11 bases between. The CDR3 consists of 14 residues.

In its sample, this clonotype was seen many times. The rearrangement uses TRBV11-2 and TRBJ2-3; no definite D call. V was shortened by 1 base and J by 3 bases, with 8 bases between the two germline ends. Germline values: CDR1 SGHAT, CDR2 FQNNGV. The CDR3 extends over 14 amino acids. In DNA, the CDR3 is TGTGCCAGCAGCTTAGTGATGTATACAGATACGCAGTATTTT. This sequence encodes CASSLVMYTDTQYF.

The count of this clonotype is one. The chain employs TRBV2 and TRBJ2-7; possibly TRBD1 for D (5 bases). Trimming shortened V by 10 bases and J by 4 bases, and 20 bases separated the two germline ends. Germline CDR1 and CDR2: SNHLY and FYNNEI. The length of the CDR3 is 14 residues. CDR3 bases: TGTGCCACCCGAGGAGACAGCCTGGGGTACGAGCAGTACTTC. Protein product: CATRGDSLGYEQYF.

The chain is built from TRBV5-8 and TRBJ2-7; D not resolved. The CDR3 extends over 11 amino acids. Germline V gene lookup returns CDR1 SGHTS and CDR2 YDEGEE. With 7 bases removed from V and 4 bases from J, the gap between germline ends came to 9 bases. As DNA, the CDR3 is TGTGCCAGCGGCCCCCGGTACGAGCAGTACTTC. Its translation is CASGPRYEQYF.

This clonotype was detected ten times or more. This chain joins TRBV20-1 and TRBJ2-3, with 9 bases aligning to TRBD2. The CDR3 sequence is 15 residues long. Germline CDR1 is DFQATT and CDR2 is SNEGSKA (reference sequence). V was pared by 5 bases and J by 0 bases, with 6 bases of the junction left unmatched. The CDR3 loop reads CSALAGEESTDTQYF. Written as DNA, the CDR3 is TGCAGTGCTTTAGCGGGAGAGGAAAGCACAGATACGCAGTATTTT.

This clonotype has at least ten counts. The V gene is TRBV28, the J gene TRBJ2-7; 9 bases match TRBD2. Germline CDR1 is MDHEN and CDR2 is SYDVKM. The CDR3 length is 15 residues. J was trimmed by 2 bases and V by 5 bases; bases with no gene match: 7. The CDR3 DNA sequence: TGTGCCAGCAGTCCGCTTGGCGGGAGGGCCTACGAGCAGTACTTC. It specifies CASSPLGGRAYEQYF. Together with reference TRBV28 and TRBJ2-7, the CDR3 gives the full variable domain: DVKVTQSSRYLVKRTGEKVFLECVQDMDHENMFWYRQDPGLGLRLIYFSYDVKMKEKGDIPEGYSVSREKKERFSLILESASTNQTSMYLCASSPLGGRAYEQYFGPGTRLTVT.

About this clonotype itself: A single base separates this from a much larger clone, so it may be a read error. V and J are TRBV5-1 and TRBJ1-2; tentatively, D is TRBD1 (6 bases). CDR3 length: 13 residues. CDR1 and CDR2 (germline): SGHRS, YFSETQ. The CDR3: CASSPAGAHGHTF. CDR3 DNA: TGCGCCAGCAGCCCTGCAGGGGCACATGGCCACACCTTC. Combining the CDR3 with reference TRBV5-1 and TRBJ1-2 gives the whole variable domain KAGVTQTPRYLIKTRGQQVTLSCSPISGHRSVSWYQQTPGQGLQFLFEYFSETQRNKGNFPGRFSGRQFSNSRSEMNVSTLELGDSALYLCASSPAGAHGHTFGSGTRLTVV.

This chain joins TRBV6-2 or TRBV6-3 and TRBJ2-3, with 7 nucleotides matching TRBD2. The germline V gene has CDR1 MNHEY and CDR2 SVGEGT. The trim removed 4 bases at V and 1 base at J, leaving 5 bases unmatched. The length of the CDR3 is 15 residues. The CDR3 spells CASSFSGPRTDTQYF. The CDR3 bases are TGTGCCAGCAGTTTTAGCGGGCCCCGCACAGATACGCAGTATTTT.

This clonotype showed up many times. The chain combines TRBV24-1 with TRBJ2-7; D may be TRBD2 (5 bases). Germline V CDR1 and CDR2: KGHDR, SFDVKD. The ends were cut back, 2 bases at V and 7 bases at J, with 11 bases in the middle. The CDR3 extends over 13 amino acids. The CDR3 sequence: CATSDSSGDEQYF. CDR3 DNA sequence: TGTGCCACCAGTGATTCTTCCGGGGATGAGCAGTACTTC.

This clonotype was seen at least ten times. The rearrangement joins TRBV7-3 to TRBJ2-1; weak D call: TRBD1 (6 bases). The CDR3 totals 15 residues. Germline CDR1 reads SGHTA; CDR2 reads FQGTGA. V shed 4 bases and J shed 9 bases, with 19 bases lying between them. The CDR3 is CASSSVAGEGGEQFF. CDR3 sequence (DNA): TGTGCCAGCAGCTCAGTCGCAGGGGAAGGCGGTGAGCAGTTCTTC.

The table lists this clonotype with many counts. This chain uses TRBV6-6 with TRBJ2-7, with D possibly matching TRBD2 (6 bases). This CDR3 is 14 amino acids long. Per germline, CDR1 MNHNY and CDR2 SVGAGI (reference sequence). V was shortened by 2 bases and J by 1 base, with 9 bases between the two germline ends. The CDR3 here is CASSYAGRSYEQYF. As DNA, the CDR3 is TGTGCCAGCAGTTACGCGGGGCGGTCCTACGAGCAGTACTTC.

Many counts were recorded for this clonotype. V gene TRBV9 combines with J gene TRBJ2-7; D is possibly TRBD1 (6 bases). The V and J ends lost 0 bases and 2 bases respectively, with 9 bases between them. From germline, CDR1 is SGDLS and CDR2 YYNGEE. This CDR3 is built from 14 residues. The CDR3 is CASSVGDTAYEQYF. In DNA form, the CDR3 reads TGTGCCAGCAGCGTAGGGGACACCGCCTACGAGCAGTACTTC.

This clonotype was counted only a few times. CDR3 bases: TGTGCCAGCAGCGTGACAGGGATCTCCTACGAGCAGTACTTC. Translated: CASSVTGISYEQYF. The chain employs TRBV9 and TRBJ2-7; 7 bases are shared with TRBD1. Germline V gene sequence: CDR1 SGDLS, CDR2 YYNGEE. CDR3 length: 14 amino acids. Trimming at V came to 2 bases and at J to 0 bases, leaving 2 bases not matched to a gene.

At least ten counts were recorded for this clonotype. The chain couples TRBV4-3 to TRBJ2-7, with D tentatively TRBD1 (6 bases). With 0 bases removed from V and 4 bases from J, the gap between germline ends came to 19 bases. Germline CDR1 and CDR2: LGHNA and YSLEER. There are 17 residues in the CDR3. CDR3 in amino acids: CASSQELQGIGGYEQYF. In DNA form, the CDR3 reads TGCGCCAGCAGCCAAGAACTTCAGGGGATAGGCGGGTACGAGCAGTACTTC.

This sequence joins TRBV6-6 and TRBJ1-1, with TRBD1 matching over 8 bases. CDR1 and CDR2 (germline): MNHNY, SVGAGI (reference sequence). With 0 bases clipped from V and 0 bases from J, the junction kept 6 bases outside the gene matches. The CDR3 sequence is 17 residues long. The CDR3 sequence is CASSYSKQGAMNTEAFF. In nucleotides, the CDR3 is TGTGCCAGCAGTTACTCGAAGCAGGGGGCTATGAACACTGAAGCTTTCTTT.

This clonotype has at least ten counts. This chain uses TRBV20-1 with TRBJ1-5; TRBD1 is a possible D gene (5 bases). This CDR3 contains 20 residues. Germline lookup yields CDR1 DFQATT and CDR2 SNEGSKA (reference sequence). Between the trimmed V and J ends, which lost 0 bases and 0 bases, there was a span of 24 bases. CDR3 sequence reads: CSARDIISGLTFNSNQPQHF. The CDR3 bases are TGCAGTGCTAGAGATATTATCTCAGGGCTTACGTTCAATAGCAATCAGCCCCAGCATTTT.

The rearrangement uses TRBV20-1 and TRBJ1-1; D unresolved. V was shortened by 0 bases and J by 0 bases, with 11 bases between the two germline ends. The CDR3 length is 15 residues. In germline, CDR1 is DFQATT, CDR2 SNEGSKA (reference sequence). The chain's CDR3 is CSARDLKILNTEAFF. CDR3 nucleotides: TGCAGTGCTAGAGATTTAAAGATCCTGAACACTGAAGCTTTCTTT.

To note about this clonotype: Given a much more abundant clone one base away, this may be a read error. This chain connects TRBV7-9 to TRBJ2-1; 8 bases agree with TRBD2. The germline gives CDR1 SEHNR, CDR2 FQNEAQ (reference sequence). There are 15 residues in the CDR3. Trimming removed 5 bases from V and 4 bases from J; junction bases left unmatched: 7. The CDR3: CASSPLVAGYNEQFF. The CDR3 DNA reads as TGTGCCAGCAGCCCCTTGGTAGCGGGGTACAATGAGCAGTTCTTC.

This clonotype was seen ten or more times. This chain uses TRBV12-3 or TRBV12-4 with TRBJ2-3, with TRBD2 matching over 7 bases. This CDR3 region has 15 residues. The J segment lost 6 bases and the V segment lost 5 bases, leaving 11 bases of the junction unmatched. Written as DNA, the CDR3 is TGTGCCAGCAGTCCTGAATGGGAGGGGACGGATACGCAGTATTTT. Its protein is CASSPEWEGTDTQYF.

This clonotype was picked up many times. Here the CDR3 DNA reads TGTGCCAGCGCCCGGAGCTCCTACGAGCAGTACTTC. As protein: CASARSSYEQYF. The chain is built from TRBV2 and TRBJ2-7; no firm D call. Germline CDR1 and CDR2: SNHLY and FYNNEI. The CDR3 covers 12 residues. V was cut by 8 bases and J by 0 bases, with 8 bases left in between.

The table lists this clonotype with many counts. The chain's CDR3 is CASKERLGGRGPNTEAFF. The CDR3 DNA follows: TGTGCCAGCAAGGAGAGACTTGGAGGACGAGGGCCGAACACTGAAGCTTTCTTT. The genes are TRBV6-5 and TRBJ1-1; no clear D gene. The V gene lost 7 bases and the J gene lost 1 base, with 25 bases spanning the gap. The CDR3 contains 18 residues. Germline CDR1 MNHEY, CDR2 SVGAGI.

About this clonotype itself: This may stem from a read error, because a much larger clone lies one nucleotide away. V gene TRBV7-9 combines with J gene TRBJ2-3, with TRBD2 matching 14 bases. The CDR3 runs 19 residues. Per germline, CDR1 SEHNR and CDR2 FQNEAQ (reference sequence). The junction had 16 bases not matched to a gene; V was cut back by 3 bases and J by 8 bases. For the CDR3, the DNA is TGTGCCAGCAGCTTGCCGACTAGCGGGGGGGCCGGGTGGAAAGGTACGCAGTATTTT. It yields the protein CASSLPTSGGAGWKGTQYF.

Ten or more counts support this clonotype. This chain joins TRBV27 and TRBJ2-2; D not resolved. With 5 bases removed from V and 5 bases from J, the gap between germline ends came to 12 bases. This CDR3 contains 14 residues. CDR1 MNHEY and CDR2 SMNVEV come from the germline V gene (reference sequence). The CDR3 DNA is TGTGCCAGCAGTCCCTCAAAAGGAACCGGGGAGCTGTTTTTT. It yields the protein CASSPSKGTGELFF.

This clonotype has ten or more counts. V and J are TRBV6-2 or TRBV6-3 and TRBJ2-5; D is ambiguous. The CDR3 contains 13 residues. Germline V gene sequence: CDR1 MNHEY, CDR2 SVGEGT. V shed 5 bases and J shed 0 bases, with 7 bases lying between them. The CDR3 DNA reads TGTGCCAGCAGTGGAGCGTACCAAGAGACCCAGTACTTC. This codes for CASSGAYQETQYF.

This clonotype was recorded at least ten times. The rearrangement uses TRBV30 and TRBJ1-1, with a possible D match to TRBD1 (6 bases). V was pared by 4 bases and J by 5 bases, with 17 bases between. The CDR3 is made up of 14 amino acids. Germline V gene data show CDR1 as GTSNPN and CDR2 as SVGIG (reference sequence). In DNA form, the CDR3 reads TGTGCCTGGAACGAAGGGGGTTGGAATACTGAAGCTTTCTTT. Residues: CAWNEGGWNTEAFF.

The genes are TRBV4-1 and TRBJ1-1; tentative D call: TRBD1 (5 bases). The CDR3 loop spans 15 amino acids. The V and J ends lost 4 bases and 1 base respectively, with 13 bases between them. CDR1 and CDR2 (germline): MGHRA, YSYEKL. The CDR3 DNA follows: TGCGCCAGCAGCCCTACGGGACTTACGAACACTGAAGCTTTCTTT. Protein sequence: CASSPTGLTNTEAFF.

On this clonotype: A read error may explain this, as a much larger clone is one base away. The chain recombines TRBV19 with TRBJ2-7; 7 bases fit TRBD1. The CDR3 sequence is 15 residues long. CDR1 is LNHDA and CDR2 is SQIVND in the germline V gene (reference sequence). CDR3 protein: CASSSGTAPIYEQNF. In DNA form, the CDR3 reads TGTGCCAGTAGTTCTGGGACAGCGCCGATCTACGAGCAGAACTTC.

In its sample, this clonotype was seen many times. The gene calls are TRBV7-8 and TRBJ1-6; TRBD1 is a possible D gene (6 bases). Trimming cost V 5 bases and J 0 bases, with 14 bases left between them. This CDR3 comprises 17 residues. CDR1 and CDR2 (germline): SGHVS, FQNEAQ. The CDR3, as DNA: TGTGCCAGCAGCCCCCAACAGGGCTCCTCCTATAATTCACCCCTCCACTTT. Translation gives CASSPQQGSSYNSPLHF.

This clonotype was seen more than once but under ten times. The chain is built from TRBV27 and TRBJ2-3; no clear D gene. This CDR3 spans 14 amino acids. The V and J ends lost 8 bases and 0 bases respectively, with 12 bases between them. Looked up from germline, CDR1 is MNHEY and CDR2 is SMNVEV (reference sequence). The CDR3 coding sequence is TGTGCCAGCGCTGACGGCTTCAGCACAGATACGCAGTATTTT. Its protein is CASADGFSTDTQYF.